Presented here are 23 T cell receptor beta chains from one specimen sequenced in a study of blood T cell repertoires in COVID-19. Profiling relied on immunoSEQ multiplex PCR, and the TCRdb table lists in-frame clones only, not all of them. The sample includes around 170,000 clones, 65% to 90% of them seen just once. Input material: peripheral blood. The origin of the receptors is a human donor in a cohort sampled during active COVID-19.

The J gene is TRBJ1-5, the V gene TRBV18, with 9 positions matching TRBD1. With V trimmed by 3 bases and J by 4 bases, 4 bases remained unmatched. The CDR3 spans 15 residues. Germline V lookup: CDR1 KGHSH, CDR2 LQKENI. The CDR3 nucleotides read TGTGCCAGCTCACCCGAGGACAGGGGTAATCAGCCCCAGCATTTT. Translated, it gives CASSPEDRGNQPQHF.

The rearrangement uses TRBV5-6 and TRBJ1-5; D not resolved. Per germline, CDR1 SGHDT and CDR2 YYEEEE. The V end lost 2 bases, the J end lost 5 bases, and 8 bases lay between the germline ends. The CDR3 has 13 residues. CDR3 sequence: CASSLRGYQPQHF. CDR3 DNA sequence: TGTGCCAGCAGCTTACGGGGTTATCAGCCCCAGCATTTT.

The chain carries TRBV6-2 or TRBV6-3 and TRBJ1-5, with a weak D call TRBD1 (6 bases). The CDR3 sequence is 15 residues long. Deletions cut 0 bases from V and 1 base from J, with 7 bases between. The V gene's germline CDR1 is MNHEY and CDR2 SVGEGT. CDR3: CASSYSGGSNQPQHF. The DNA of the CDR3 is TGTGCCAGCAGTTACTCAGGGGGAAGCAATCAGCCCCAGCATTTT.

J is TRBJ2-5 and V is TRBV29-1, with D maybe TRBD2 (6 bases). Trimming pared 7 bases from V and 5 bases from J, leaving 20 bases between. The length of the CDR3 is 14 residues. Looked up from germline, CDR1 is SQVTM and CDR2 is ANQGSEA. The CDR3 loop reads CSATRDALRETQYF. Written as DNA, the CDR3 is TGCAGCGCGACTAGGGATGCGTTGCGGGAGACCCAGTACTTC.

The genes are TRBV4-3 and TRBJ1-3; no clear D. The germline gives CDR1 LGHNA, CDR2 YSLEER. This CDR3 has 14 residues. The V end was cut by 0 bases, the J end by 2 bases, with 5 bases between. CDR3 coding DNA: TGCGCCAGCAGCCAAGACAGAACTGGAAACACCATATATTTT. Translating gives CASSQDRTGNTIYF.

The chain couples TRBV7-9 to TRBJ1-1; D uncertain. The CDR3 is 14 amino acids. Germline V gives CDR1 SEHNR, CDR2 FQNEAQ (reference sequence). Deletions cut 1 base from V and 8 bases from J, with 14 bases between. In DNA form, the CDR3 reads TGTGCCAGCAGCTTAGAAGGAGGACGTTGGGAAGCTTTCTTT. Translated: CASSLEGGRWEAFF.

The rearrangement links TRBV6-5 to TRBJ1-6, with D possibly TRBD1 on 5 matching bases. This CDR3 comprises 14 residues. CDR1 and CDR2 (germline): MNHEY, SVGAGI. Between the trimmed V and J ends, which lost 6 bases and 6 bases, there was a span of 12 bases. The CDR3 nucleotides are TGTGCCAGCAGCTTGGAGGGGCGTAATTCACCCCTCCACTTT. Translation gives CASSLEGRNSPLHF.

In its sample, this clone was seen a few times. The V call is TRBV25-1, the J call TRBJ2-7; 8 bases match TRBD1. After removal of 4 bases from V and 1 base from J, the junction contained 3 bases not matched to a gene. Germline loops: CDR1 MGHDK, CDR2 SYGVNS. CDR3 length equals 14 residues. In DNA form, the CDR3 reads TGTGCCAGCAGTGTGACAGGGGATTCCTACGAGCAGTACTTC. The encoded protein is CASSVTGDSYEQYF.

The genes are TRBV28 and TRBJ2-3, with 7 nucleotides matching TRBD1. V dropped 6 bases and J dropped 1; count of bases not matched to a gene: 7. The CDR3 consists of 15 residues. From germline, CDR1 is MDHEN and CDR2 SYDVKM. CDR3: CASRTTGRGTDTQYF. The CDR3 DNA sequence: TGTGCCAGCAGAACGACAGGGAGAGGCACAGATACGCAGTATTTT.

This chain connects TRBV11-2 to TRBJ2-7; D is possibly TRBD1 (6 bases). This CDR3 has 15 residues. V gave up 5 bases and J gave up 2 bases, with 16 bases separating them. Germline V lookup: CDR1 SGHAT, CDR2 FQNNGV. The CDR3 nucleotides are TGTGCCAGCAGCGTATCCACAGGGCAGGCCTACGAGCAGTACTTC. Encoded protein: CASSVSTGQAYEQYF.

This clone was seen a single time. The J gene is TRBJ1-6, the V gene TRBV7-8; 8 nucleotides align to TRBD1. The germline gives CDR1 SGHVS, CDR2 FQNEAQ. This CDR3 has 14 residues. Trimming took 4 bases from V and 9 from J; bases not matched to a gene: 5. CDR3 DNA sequence: TGTGCCAGCAGCTCCTTCGGGACAGGTTCACCCCTCCACTTT. Residues: CASSSFGTGSPLHF. Full variable domain (remainder filled in from reference TRBV7-8 and TRBJ1-6): GAGVSQSPRYKVAKRGQDVALRCDPISGHVSLFWYQQALGQGPEFLTYFQNEAQLDKSGLPSDRFFAERPEGSVSTLKIQRTQQEDSAVYLCASSSFGTGSPLHFGNGTRLTVT.

The chain uses TRBV6-5 and TRBJ2-7, with D perhaps TRBD1 (5 bases). This CDR3 is 13 amino acids long. The V gene lost 10 bases and the J gene lost 0 bases, with 13 bases spanning the gap. CDR1 and CDR2 (germline): MNHEY, SVGAGI. CDR3 in DNA: TGTGCCACTCTGACAGTGAACTCCTACGAGCAGTACTTC. Protein: CATLTVNSYEQYF.

CDR3 bases: TGTGCCAGCAGACAGGGACTAGCGGGAGTATGGAATGAGCAGTTCTTC. This codes for CASRQGLAGVWNEQFF. V and J are TRBV3-1 (or the pseudogene TRBV3-2) and TRBJ2-1; 14 bases map to TRBD2. There are 16 residues in the CDR3. Germline loops: CDR1 LGHDT, CDR2 YNNKEL (reference sequence). V gave up 6 bases and J gave up 7 bases; unmatched junction bases: 8.

V is TRBV29-1 and J is TRBJ2-7; 8 bases line up with TRBD1. The CDR3 totals 13 residues. The germline CDR1 and CDR2 sequences are SQVTM and ANQGSEA. Losses at the gene ends were 1 base for V and 4 bases for J; bases not matched to a gene: 3. This CDR3 reads CSVEGRQGYEQYF. CDR3 coding DNA: TGCAGCGTTGAAGGCCGACAGGGGTACGAGCAGTACTTC.

The chain recombines TRBV6-5 with TRBJ2-7, with 10 bases fitting TRBD1. Germline V lookup: CDR1 MNHEY, CDR2 SVGAGI. The CDR3 length is 14 residues. V was pared by 7 bases and J by 4 bases, with 7 bases of the junction left unmatched. Here the CDR3 DNA reads TGTGCCAGCATAAGGACAGGGGGGACATACGAGCAGTACTTC. This encodes CASIRTGGTYEQYF.

The chain couples TRBV19 to TRBJ2-7; TRBD2 agrees at 14 bases. The CDR3 runs to 18 residues. V lost 5 bases and J lost 2; bases outside the gene matches: 11. Germline V gene data show CDR1 as LNHDA and CDR2 as SQIVND (reference sequence). The CDR3 DNA reads as TGTGCCAGTAGTCCCCGACTAGCGGGAGGGCCTAGAACCTACGAGCAGTACTTC. This translates into CASSPRLAGGPRTYEQYF.

This clone showed up just once. The V gene is TRBV7-2, the J gene TRBJ2-3; D not certain. Trimming took off 5 bases at V and 2 bases at J, with 11 bases between the two ends. The CDR3 length is 14 residues. The germline CDR1 and CDR2 sequences are SGHTA and FQGNSA. The CDR3 DNA follows: TGTGCCAGCAGCCCCCCTCAGGTCACAGATACGCAGTATTTT. Amino acids: CASSPPQVTDTQYF.

The gene calls are TRBV18 and TRBJ1-2, with TRBD1 as a possible D gene (5 bases). The CDR3 is 15 amino acids. Germline V gene sequence: CDR1 KGHSH, CDR2 LQKENI. V was trimmed by 1 base and J by 2 bases, leaving 11 bases between them. This CDR3 reads CASSPLPRQNYGYTF. The CDR3 bases are TGTGCCAGCTCACCACTTCCGAGACAGAACTATGGCTACACCTTC.

The rearrangement uses TRBV5-4 and TRBJ1-2, with unresolved D. The V and J ends lost 0 bases and 12 bases respectively, with 18 bases between them. CDR3 length: 14 amino acids. Germline CDR1 SGHNT, CDR2 YYREEE (reference sequence). The CDR3 loop is CASSLGQEVRGDTF. CDR3 sequence (DNA): TGTGCCAGCAGCTTGGGGCAGGAGGTGCGCGGGGACACCTTC.

The V call is TRBV5-5, the J call TRBJ1-1, with a possible D match to TRBD1 (6 bases). CDR1 and CDR2 from the germline V gene are SGHKS and YYEKEE (reference sequence). V was trimmed by 1 base and J by 4 bases, leaving 20 bases between them. The length of the CDR3 is 17 residues. CDR3 DNA: TGTGCCAGCAGCTTGTTAGTCTTGGTACAGGGCTCCACTGAAGCTTTCTTT. Translated, it gives CASSLLVLVQGSTEAFF.

The chain links TRBV24-1 to TRBJ1-5; 7 bases match TRBD1. The CDR3 length is 16 residues. Germline V gene sequence: CDR1 KGHDR, CDR2 SFDVKD. The J segment lost 5 bases and the V segment lost 1 base, leaving 7 bases of the junction unmatched. The CDR3 sequence: CATSDLRQGVDQPQHF. The CDR3, as DNA: TGTGCCACCAGTGATTTAAGACAGGGAGTCGATCAGCCCCAGCATTTT.

DNA for the CDR3: TGTGCCAGCTCACCGGGGACTAGCGGGAGAGCCGGGGAGCTGTTTTTT. The encoded protein is CASSPGTSGRAGELFF. The chain couples TRBV18 to TRBJ2-2; 14 positions match TRBD2. The CDR3 extends over 16 amino acids. CDR1 and CDR2 (germline): KGHSH, LQKENI. The J segment lost 6 bases and the V segment lost 3 bases, leaving 3 bases of the junction unmatched.

V is TRBV7-2 and J is TRBJ1-1; a possible D gene is TRBD1 (6 bases). The CDR3 covers 15 residues. Germline V gives CDR1 SGHTA, CDR2 FQGNSA. The V end lost 5 bases, the J end lost 5 bases, and 18 bases lay between the germline ends. DNA for the CDR3: TGTGCCAGCAGCCCCCAAGCGACAGGAGGAACTGAAGCTTTCTTT. Translating it yields CASSPQATGGTEAFF.